The rows below give T cell receptor beta chains drawn from one sample of a study of cytomegalovirus exposure and HLA in healthy donors. This table comes from immunoSEQ multiplex PCR, and its TCRdb copy is limited to in-frame clones, with some not included. The sample gives 65,000 or so clones, around 73% of which show up once; 3% is in the top ten. Sequencing was done on a sample of PBMCs. The receptors originated from a girl between 5 and 17 years old in good health and CMV-seropositive. Both conserved end residues are part of each CDR3. Each record gives: CDR3 length, J gene, D gene, clone size, V gene, CDR3 DNA, CDR3 protein. D genes are given only for firm matches. Some rows have no size entry. The others give once, few or many, or a class for an expanded clone.

length: 14
J: TRBJ1-4
D: -
size: -
V: TRBV18
DNA: TGTGCCAGCTCGCCCGGGACAACTAATGAAAAACTGTTTTTT
CDR3: CASSPGTTNEKLFF

length: 15
J: TRBJ1-6
D: -
size: -
V: TRBV4-1
DNA: TGCGCCAGCTACCCGACTATAGGGAATAATTCACCCCTCCACTTT
CDR3: CASYPTIGNNSPLHF

length: 15
J: TRBJ2-2
D: -
size: -
V: TRBV5-1
DNA: TGCGCCAGCAGCTCCTCGGGGGCGAACACCGGGGAGCTGTTTTTT
CDR3: CASSSSGANTGELFF

length: 16
J: TRBJ2-2
D: TRBD2
size: -
V: TRBV28
DNA: TGTGCCAGCCAAATTCAAACTAGCGGGGGTACCGGGGAGCTGTTTTTT
CDR3: CASQIQTSGGTGELFF

length: 15
J: TRBJ2-5
D: -
size: -
V: TRBV5-4
DNA: TGTGCCAGCAGCTTGCGGACACCGCCGCTGGAGACCCAGTACTTC
CDR3: CASSLRTPPLETQYF

length: 13
J: TRBJ2-7
D: -
size: -
V: TRBV29-1
DNA: TGCAGCGTTGAAATTGCAGGGACCTACGAGCAGTACTTC
CDR3: CSVEIAGTYEQYF

length: 11
J: TRBJ1-2
D: -
size: -
V: TRBV28
DNA: TGTGCCAGCAGGGCTCCCTATGGCTACACCTTC
CDR3: CASRAPYGYTF

length: 13
J: TRBJ2-7
D: -
size: -
V: TRBV7-9
DNA: TGTGCCGGTAGCCCTACAGGGAGCCACGAGCAGTACTTC
CDR3: CAGSPTGSHEQYF

length: 17
J: TRBJ1-6
D: -
size: -
V: TRBV4-1
DNA: TGCGCCAGCAGCCAAGTTATATCGGGCCGGGGGAATTCACCCCTCCACTTT
CDR3: CASSQVISGRGNSPLHF

length: 12
J: TRBJ2-7
D: -
size: -
V: TRBV6-1
DNA: TGTGCCAGCAGGGCAGGCTCCTACGAGCAGTACTTC
CDR3: CASRAGSYEQYF

length: 18
J: TRBJ2-5
D: -
size: -
V: TRBV21-1
DNA: TGTGCCAGCAGAAAAACTACTAGGGGGGACAGGGCGCAACAGACCCAGTACTTC
CDR3: CASRKTTRGDRAQQTQYF

length: 14
J: TRBJ1-4
D: TRBD1
size: -
V: TRBV6-1
DNA: TGTGCCAGCAGTGCCGGGACAGGGAGTGAAAAACTGTTTTTT
CDR3: CASSAGTGSEKLFF

length: 15
J: TRBJ1-2
D: TRBD1
size: -
V: TRBV6-5
DNA: TGTGCCAGCAGGGGCCTGGGGCCAGGGGGAAGTGGCTACACCTTC
CDR3: CASRGLGPGGSGYTF

length: 12
J: TRBJ1-1
D: -
size: -
V: TRBV30
DNA: TGTGCCTGGGGACAGCCAAACACTGAAGCTTTCTTT
CDR3: CAWGQPNTEAFF

length: 13
J: TRBJ2-1
D: TRBD1
size: few
V: TRBV2
DNA: TGTGCCAGCCTTACAGGGGGGTCGGATGAGCAGTTCTTC
CDR3: CASLTGGSDEQFF

length: 19
J: TRBJ2-3
D: TRBD2
size: -
V: TRBV15
DNA: TGTGCCACCAGCAGAGATCCGAAGGGACTAGCGGGAGTCACAGATACGCAGTATTTT
CDR3: CATSRDPKGLAGVTDTQYF

length: 16
J: TRBJ2-5
D: TRBD2
size: -
V: TRBV6-4
DNA: TGTGCCAGCAGTGGGACTAGCGGGGGAGGCCAAGAGACCCAGTACTTC
CDR3: CASSGTSGGGQETQYF

length: 15
J: TRBJ1-4
D: TRBD1
size: -
V: TRBV6-1
DNA: TGTGCCAGCAGTGAAACGACAGGGCTGGGAGAAAAACTGTTTTTT
CDR3: CASSETTGLGEKLFF

length: 15
J: TRBJ2-7
D: -
size: -
V: TRBV28
DNA: TGTGCCAGCAGTTACACCTCCGACAGGTACGACGAGCAGTACTTC
CDR3: CASSYTSDRYDEQYF

length: 15
J: TRBJ2-3
D: -
size: -
V: TRBV10-3
DNA: TGTGCCATCAGTGCCATTCGGGGTGGCACAGATACGCAGTATTTT
CDR3: CAISAIRGGTDTQYF

length: 14
J: TRBJ2-1
D: -
size: -
V: TRBV29-1
DNA: TGCAGCGTTGACGGGGGTCTCCCTTGGGTTGAGCAGTTCTTC
CDR3: CSVDGGLPWVEQFF

length: 13
J: TRBJ1-4
D: -
size: -
V: TRBV2
DNA: TGTGCCAGCAGTTACAATGCTGGTGAAAAACTGTTTTTT
CDR3: CASSYNAGEKLFF

length: 14
J: TRBJ1-3
D: TRBD1
size: -
V: TRBV5-4
DNA: TGTGCCAGCAGCCCTGGGACAGGGACTCACACCATATATTTT
CDR3: CASSPGTGTHTIYF

length: 12
J: TRBJ2-3
D: TRBD2
size: -
V: TRBV28
DNA: TGTGCCAGCAGTTTACCTGGACTAGCCCCGTATTTT
CDR3: CASSLPGLAPYF

length: 13
J: TRBJ1-6
D: -
size: -
V: TRBV28
DNA: TGTGCCAGCAGTTTGGGGCAGGGTTCGGCCCTCCACTTT
CDR3: CASSLGQGSALHF

length: 16
J: TRBJ1-1
D: -
size: -
V: TRBV7-2
DNA: TGTGCCAGCAGCTTATCGGGCAGGGAGGAGTACACTGAAGCTTTCTTT
CDR3: CASSLSGREEYTEAFF

length: 15
J: TRBJ1-1
D: TRBD1
size: -
V: TRBV25-1
DNA: TGTGCCAGCAGTGAATCAAGGGGGCGCAACACTGAAGCTTTCTTT
CDR3: CASSESRGRNTEAFF

length: 12
J: TRBJ1-1
D: TRBD1
size: -
V: TRBV5-4
DNA: TGTGCCAGCAGCTTGGTTGGGACAGGCGCTTTCTTT
CDR3: CASSLVGTGAFF

length: 14
J: TRBJ1-2
D: TRBD1
size: -
V: TRBV5-1
DNA: TGCGCCAGCAGCTATGGGGCGACAGGGTATGGCTACACCTTC
CDR3: CASSYGATGYGYTF

length: 15
J: TRBJ2-7
D: TRBD2
size: -
V: TRBV4-1
DNA: TGCGCCAGCAGCCAACTGGGACTAGCAGTTTACGAGCAGTACTTC
CDR3: CASSQLGLAVYEQYF

length: 16
J: TRBJ2-3
D: TRBD1
size: -
V: TRBV29-1
DNA: TGCAGCGTTGAAGCCGGGGACAGCCCCCTGGAAGATACGCAGTATTTT
CDR3: CSVEAGDSPLEDTQYF

length: 20
J: TRBJ1-4
D: TRBD1
size: -
V: TRBV4-1
DNA: TGCGCCAGCAGGACTCCGGGACAGGGGGGTTTTCTTGGTCATAATGAAAAACTGTTTTTT
CDR3: CASRTPGQGGFLGHNEKLFF

length: 15
J: TRBJ2-6
D: -
size: few
V: TRBV5-1
DNA: TGCGCCAGCAGCTTGGGCTACTCTGGGGCCAACGTCCTGACTTTC
CDR3: CASSLGYSGANVLTF

length: 15
J: TRBJ2-2
D: TRBD2
size: -
V: TRBV28
DNA: TGTGCCAGCAGTGGACTAGCGGGAGTTTTGGCGGAGCTGTTTTTT
CDR3: CASSGLAGVLAELFF

length: 16
J: TRBJ1-5
D: -
size: few
V: TRBV21-1
DNA: TGTGCCAGCAGCAAAGCGCTGGGGAGGGATTATCAGCCCCAGCATTTT
CDR3: CASSKALGRDYQPQHF

length: 14
J: TRBJ2-7
D: -
size: -
V: TRBV5-1
DNA: TGCGCCAGCAGCTTGGGGGACAATTCCTACGAGCAGTACTTC
CDR3: CASSLGDNSYEQYF

length: 13
J: TRBJ1-5
D: -
size: -
V: TRBV30
DNA: TGTGCCTGGAGTGTACGCGGGAATCAGCCCCAGCATTTT
CDR3: CAWSVRGNQPQHF

length: 15
J: TRBJ2-6
D: -
size: few
V: TRBV4-3
DNA: TGCGCCAGCAGCCAAAGAGGTGCTGGGGCCAACGTCCTGACTTTC
CDR3: CASSQRGAGANVLTF